The next 16 T cell receptor beta chains were all read from a single sample in a study of blood T cells in healthy people across ages. Then a second PCR, running roughly 7 to 11 cycles, was carried out with a sample-barcoded 5' primer and a J-beta primer mix. MiXCR was run by TCRdb on the 5' RACE reads, yielding one entry per CDR3 protein. The table shows around 800,000 distinct CDR3 sequences, with around 45% occurring only once. The sequencing sample was made of blood. The origin of the receptors is a man at least 80 years old in good health.

The V call is TRBV23-1, the J call TRBJ2-7, with TRBD1 matching 8 bases. TRBV23-1 is an ORF for which the function is uncertain. V shed 4 bases, J shed 6 bases, and the junction held 8 bases outside the gene matches. The CDR3 is made up of 14 amino acids. The CDR3 nucleotides read TGCGCCAGCAGTCCCGCGACAGGGGTACCCGAGCAGTACTTC. Translating gives CASSPATGVPEQYF.

This clonotype was seen more than once but under ten times. The rearrangement uses TRBV7-9 and TRBJ1-2; 7 nucleotides align to TRBD1. Germline assignment: CDR1 SEHNR and CDR2 FQNEAQ (reference sequence). The CDR3 runs 18 residues. J was trimmed by 6 bases and V by 4 bases; bases with no gene match: 20. CDR3 protein: CASSSIGAEQGSRNGYTF. The CDR3 region has the DNA TGTGCCAGCAGCTCGATTGGGGCGGAACAGGGGAGCCGGAATGGCTACACCTTC.

V usage is TRBV29-1 and J usage is TRBJ2-3; D perhaps matches TRBD1 (5 bases). The germline V and J ends were trimmed by 4 bases and 4 bases, with 12 bases remaining between them. CDR1 and CDR2 (germline): SQVTM, ANQGSEA. This CDR3 comprises 13 residues. CDR3 region: CSVGEQGPDTQYF. The CDR3 bases are TGCAGCGTTGGTGAGCAGGGCCCAGATACGCAGTATTTT.

This clonotype was counted a single time. The rearrangement joins TRBV29-1 to TRBJ1-1, with D unresolved. The V end was cut by 3 bases, the J end by 0 bases, with 8 bases between. This CDR3 region has 13 residues. Germline V gene lookup returns CDR1 SQVTM and CDR2 ANQGSEA. As DNA, the CDR3 is TGCAGCGTTGACCAAGCTATGAACACTGAAGCTTTCTTT. Protein product: CSVDQAMNTEAFF. Filled out from reference TRBV29-1 and TRBJ1-1, the complete variable domain reads SAVISQKPSRDICQRGTSLTIQCQVDSQVTMMFWYRQQPGQSLTLIATANQGSEATYESGFVIDKFPISRPNLTFSTLTVSNMSPEDSSIYLCSVDQAMNTEAFFGQGTRLTVV.

This clonotype was detected only a few times. The V and J genes are TRBV3-1 and TRBJ1-6; no clear D gene. Germline loops: CDR1 LGHDT, CDR2 YNNKEL (reference sequence). The CDR3 is 15 amino acids. V lost 1 base and J 7 bases, leaving 11 bases between the germline ends. CDR3 in amino acids: CASSQGHGGNSPLHF. CDR3 DNA sequence: TGTGCCAGCAGCCAAGGCCACGGCGGGAATTCACCCCTCCACTTT.

This clonotype was seen many times. This chain uses TRBV7-3 with TRBJ2-7, with a weak D call TRBD1 (5 bases). Germline CDR1 reads SGHTA; CDR2 reads FQGTGA. The CDR3 spans 14 residues. With 1 base removed from V and 2 bases from J, the gap between germline ends came to 9 bases. CDR3 sequence (DNA): TGTGCCAGCAGCTTAATGCAGGGCCCCTACGAGCAGTACTTC. Amino acids: CASSLMQGPYEQYF.

This clonotype came up a few times. V is TRBV10-1 and J is TRBJ2-4, with 11 bases identical to TRBD1. Germline V gives CDR1 WNHNN, CDR2 SYGVQD (reference sequence). Trimming at V came to 6 bases and at J to 7 bases, leaving 8 bases not matched to a gene. The CDR3 covers 15 residues. The CDR3 nucleotides are TGCGCCAGCAGCCCCGGGACAGGGGGTTTCAACATTCAGTACTTC. Translated, it gives CASSPGTGGFNIQYF.

In the case of this clonotype: Germline is not matched at one junction end, which may reflect a read error. The chain employs TRBV20-1 and TRBJ2-5; TRBD2 aligns across 8 bases. The J call may be faulty, since TRBJ2-7 better matches the DNA end. The CDR3 runs to 15 residues. Germline V lookup: CDR1 DFQATT, CDR2 SNEGSKA (reference sequence). CDR3 sequence: CSAYEAGVGSCEQYF. The CDR3, as DNA: TGCAGTGCTTATGAAGCGGGAGTAGGGTCCTGCGAGCAGTACTTC.

J is TRBJ2-1 and V is TRBV3-1; D ambiguous. The CDR3 is made up of 15 amino acids. Germline CDR1 and CDR2: LGHDT and YNNKEL (reference sequence). The V gene lost 1 base and the J gene lost 7 bases, with 14 bases spanning the gap. The CDR3 coding sequence is TGTGCCAGCAGCCAAGCGTGGGGTCGCAAGAATGAGCAGTTCTTC. This sequence encodes CASSQAWGRKNEQFF.

The rearrangement joins TRBV5-1 to TRBJ2-4; possibly TRBD1 for D (6 bases). Gene TRBJ2-7 matches the end of the DNA better, so the J call may be wrong. CDR3 size: 13 residues. The germline V gene has CDR1 SGHRS and CDR2 YFSETQ. CDR3 sequence: CASSSPGVSEQYF. In nucleotides, the CDR3 is TGCGCCAGCAGCTCACCAGGGGTGTCCGAGCAGTACTTC.

V and J are TRBV27 and TRBJ2-6; 8 bases line up with TRBD1. Looked up from germline, CDR1 is MNHEY and CDR2 is SMNVEV (reference sequence). CDR3 length: 17 amino acids. J was trimmed by 0 bases and V by 2 bases; bases with no gene match: 3. The CDR3 sequence: CASSLGTGGSGANVLTF. The CDR3, as DNA: TGTGCCAGCAGTTTAGGAACAGGGGGCTCTGGGGCCAACGTCCTGACTTTC.

This clonotype was counted a few times. The J gene is TRBJ2-5, the V gene TRBV6-2 or TRBV6-3, with 8 bases aligning to TRBD2. Germline V lookup: CDR1 MNHEY, CDR2 SVGEGT. The CDR3 totals 14 residues. J gave up 5 bases and V 5 bases, and 7 bases lay outside the gene matches. CDR3 sequence (DNA): TGTGCCAGCAGTGTAGCGGGACCGACGGAGACCCAGTACTTC. This translates into CASSVAGPTETQYF.

The J gene is TRBJ2-5, the V gene TRBV10-3; 8 nucleotides line up with TRBD2. J lost 7 bases, V lost 2 bases, and 12 bases had no gene match. Germline V gene data show CDR1 as ENHRY and CDR2 as SYGVKD. The CDR3 length is 16 residues. CDR3 sequence: CAISERVRTGGSTQYF. The DNA of the CDR3 is TGTGCCATCAGTGAGAGGGTACGAACGGGAGGGTCGACCCAGTACTTC.

This clonotype was counted only a few times. V and J are TRBV10-3 and TRBJ2-3; D unclear. V lost 3 bases and J 1 base, leaving 5 bases between the germline ends. Germline-derived CDR1 and CDR2 are ENHRY and SYGVKD. The CDR3 length is 13 residues. CDR3 coding DNA: TGTGCCATCAGTGATGGGCGCACAGATACGCAGTATTTT. Translation gives CAISDGRTDTQYF.

J is TRBJ2-2 and V is TRBV7-3; D call uncertain. The CDR3 has 15 amino acids. Trimming removed 2 bases at V and 0 bases at J, with 7 bases between. Germline lookup yields CDR1 SGHTA and CDR2 FQGTGA. CDR3 protein: CASSLLRPNTGELFF. The CDR3 nucleotides read TGTGCCAGCAGCTTACTGCGACCGAACACCGGGGAGCTGTTTTTT.

V usage is TRBV20-1 and J usage is TRBJ2-5; D may be TRBD1 (7 bases). This CDR3 is built from 14 residues. The germline gives CDR1 DFQATT, CDR2 SNEGSKA (reference sequence). V was pared by 3 bases and J by 5 bases, with 16 bases between. As DNA, the CDR3 is TGCAGTGCTAGTCGCGGCAGGGGGGCGGAGACCCAGTACTTC. It is translated as CSASRGRGAETQYF.